The present entry profiles one T cell receptor (beta chain) with its context. What it recognizes is unknown. Sequencing used immunoSEQ multiplex PCR; TCRdb keeps in-frame clones, though not all of them. The sample includes approximately 150,000 clones, roughly nine tenths of them seen just once. The data belong to a study of T cell responses to AZD1222 COVID-19 vaccine. Study overall: Second-dose intervals of approximately 4 or approximately 12 weeks were pooled.

The CDR3 runs to 13 residues. Germline trimming cut 3 bases from V and 3 bases from J; bases unmatched to any gene: 0. The germline V gene has CDR1 MRHNA and CDR2 SNTAGT. The study, taken as a whole, reports: Baseline testing showed seropositivity in only six or seven AZD1222 recipients. Unmutated variant regions are reportedly targeted by nearly half of spike-specific TCRs. All repertoire sampling was performed exclusively after the peak T cell response.

The source material was peripheral blood, sampled on day 0 of AZD1222 vaccination. The source is an adult in good health. V and J are TRBV6-4 and TRBJ2-3; 7 bases agree with TRBD2. As DNA, the CDR3 is TGTGCCAGCAGTGAGGGGGGGACAGATACGCAGTATTTT. Residues: CASSEGGTDTQYF.